This entry lists 12 T cell receptor beta chains sequenced from one sample in a study of blood T cell repertoires in COVID-19. The protocol was immunoSEQ multiplex PCR, while the TCRdb copy is restricted to in-frame clones and leaves out a portion. The sample lists around 280,000 clones, 90% occurring once. Sequencing was done on a sample of PBMCs or T cells enriched from blood (not recorded which). The receptors here all came from a woman in her late teens or twenties with acute COVID-19.

J is TRBJ1-6 and V is TRBV6-5, with D perhaps matching TRBD1 (5 bases). Germline V gene sequence: CDR1 MNHEY, CDR2 SVGAGI. The CDR3 has 13 amino acids. V lost 8 bases and J lost 4, with 9 bases in between. CDR3 nucleotides: TGTGCCAGCTCACAGGAATATAATTCACCCCTCCACTTT. Translation gives CASSQEYNSPLHF.

V and J are TRBV28 and TRBJ2-2, with D uncertain. CDR3 length: 13 amino acids. CDR1 MDHEN and CDR2 SYDVKM come from the germline V gene. V was trimmed by 7 bases and J by 6 bases, leaving 12 bases between them. The CDR3 nucleotides read TGTGCCAGCACCTCTCTCGGGTCCGGGGAGCTGTTTTTT. This codes for CASTSLGSGELFF. The whole variable domain, filled in from reference TRBV28 and TRBJ2-2, reads DVKVTQSSRYLVKRTGEKVFLECVQDMDHENMFWYRQDPGLGLRLIYFSYDVKMKEKGDIPEGYSVSREKKERFSLILESASTNQTSMYLCASTSLGSGELFFGEGSRLTVL.

The V call is TRBV27, the J call TRBJ2-3; no definite D call. Trimming removed 11 bases from V and 6 bases from J, with 9 bases in between. The CDR3 runs to 10 residues. The V gene's germline CDR1 is MNHEY and CDR2 SMNVEV (reference sequence). CDR3: CAYRGDTQYF. The CDR3, as DNA: TGTGCCTACCGCGGCGATACGCAGTATTTT.

This rearrangement joins TRBV5-1 to TRBJ2-1; D remains ambiguous. Germline-derived CDR1 and CDR2 are SGHRS and YFSETQ. The V and J ends lost 5 bases and 0 bases respectively, with 15 bases between them. The CDR3 runs 16 residues. CDR3 in DNA: TGCGCCAGCAGTCAAACCGTGAGGAGCTCCTACAATGAGCAGTTCTTC. This gives the protein CASSQTVRSSYNEQFF. Drawing the rest from reference TRBV5-1 and TRBJ2-1, the complete variable domain is KAGVTQTPRYLIKTRGQQVTLSCSPISGHRSVSWYQQTPGQGLQFLFEYFSETQRNKGNFPGRFSGRQFSNSRSEMNVSTLELGDSALYLCASSQTVRSSYNEQFFGPGTRLTVL.

This chain uses TRBV4-2 with TRBJ2-6; 9 nucleotides align to TRBD1. Germline CDR1 and CDR2: LGHNA and YNFKEQ. The CDR3 has 19 amino acids. Losses at the gene ends were 4 bases for V and 3 bases for J; bases not matched to a gene: 13. The CDR3 coding sequence is TGTGCCAGCAGCCTTACAGGGGGCGCCGCATCGGGTGGGGCCAACGTCCTGACTTTC. Protein: CASSLTGGAASGGANVLTF.

The V call is TRBV19, the J call TRBJ1-5; TRBD1 aligns across 7 bases. CDR3 length: 14 amino acids. Germline lookup yields CDR1 LNHDA and CDR2 SQIVND (reference sequence). J lost 1 base, V lost 6 bases, and 3 bases had no gene match. CDR3 region: CASRVQGSNQPQHF. The CDR3 nucleotides are TGTGCCAGTAGGGTACAGGGGAGCAATCAGCCCCAGCATTTT.

The chain couples TRBV4-1 to TRBJ2-3, with TRBD1 as a possible D gene (6 bases). Trimming took 5 bases from V and 3 from J, leaving 9 bases between them. The CDR3 length is 13 residues. CDR1 and CDR2 from the germline V gene are MGHRA and YSYEKL. CDR3 nucleotide sequence: TGCGCCAGCAGCTTACAGGGAACAGATACGCAGTATTTT. It is translated as CASSLQGTDTQYF.

The rearrangement uses TRBV28 and TRBJ1-6; 7 bases agree with TRBD1. In germline, CDR1 is MDHEN, CDR2 SYDVKM. With V trimmed by 7 bases and J by 7 bases, 10 bases remained unmatched. This CDR3 spans 15 amino acids. CDR3 DNA sequence: TGTGCCAGCACCCTAGACAGGGTGGCAAATTCACCCCTCCACTTT. It encodes CASTLDRVANSPLHF.

The chain joins TRBV5-1 to TRBJ2-7; D is undetermined. Germline-derived CDR1 and CDR2 are SGHRS and YFSETQ. The V and J ends lost 5 bases and 5 bases respectively, with 11 bases between them. The CDR3 runs 12 residues. The DNA of the CDR3 is TGCGCCAGCAGGGCAACCCGGGACGAGCAGTACTTC. Protein product: CASRATRDEQYF.

V and J are TRBV28 and TRBJ1-5; TRBD1 might be the D (6 bases). The CDR3 runs to 16 residues. Germline-derived CDR1 and CDR2 are MDHEN and SYDVKM. V was pared by 3 bases and J by 4 bases, with 16 bases between. The CDR3 reads CASSLGHSPGNQPQHF. DNA for the CDR3: TGTGCCAGCAGTTTGGGACACAGCCCTGGGAATCAGCCCCAGCATTTT.

The chain employs TRBV4-2 and TRBJ2-2, with 11 bases lining up with TRBD2. The germline V gene encodes CDR1 LGHNA and CDR2 YNFKEQ. V shed 1 base and J 1 base; nucleotides not matched to a gene: 2. CDR3 length: 17 residues. The CDR3 loop is CASSQGGTSGNTGELFF. The CDR3 DNA reads TGTGCCAGCAGCCAAGGCGGGACTAGCGGGAACACCGGGGAGCTGTTTTTT.

The chain employs TRBV18 and TRBJ2-3, with 8 nucleotides matching TRBD1. After removal of 4 bases from V and 5 bases from J, the junction contained 2 bases not matched to a gene. From germline, CDR1 is KGHSH and CDR2 LQKENI. The CDR3 totals 13 residues. The DNA of the CDR3 is TGTGCCAGCTCACTGACAGGGGTAGATACGCAGTATTTT. Protein product: CASSLTGVDTQYF.